The clone carrying this T cell receptor (beta chain) showed up many times. What it binds is unknown. V dropped 5 bases and J dropped 4 bases, with 14 bases sitting between them. The CDR3 is 14 amino acids. Germline V gene sequence: CDR1 SGHVS, CDR2 FQNEAQ. This entry belongs to a study of T cell repertoires in cytomegalovirus infection. Notes on the study in general: Dominant in the ex vivo response were TCR beta clonotypes restricted by HLA-C and specific for CMV.

TCRdb used MiXCR to reprocess the reads, holding one entry per CDR3 protein. The data contain more than 400,000 distinct CDR3 sequences, approximately 26% of them seen just once; the ten biggest clones take up around 13%. The rearrangement joins TRBV7-8 to TRBJ1-1, with no clear D. This TCR was sampled from a human donor in good health (CMV status not recorded). Some clones in this sample may be carry-over from other donors' samples. The specimen sequenced was PBMCs. CDR3 in DNA: TGTGCCAGCAGCATCCGGGCAATTCCCACTGAAGCTTTCTTT. Residues: CASSIRAIPTEAFF.